These 8 T cell receptor beta chains share one sample of origin, sequenced in a study of neurological immune-mediated disorders. TCRdb redid the calling of the 5' RACE reads with MiXCR, one entry per CDR3 protein. This table has about 74,000 distinct CDR3 sequences, around 5.5% appearing once. What was sequenced was PBMCs. The receptors here all came from a man between 18 and 29 years old with multiple sclerosis.

The sample holds many counts of this clonotype. The chain has TRBV5-6 and TRBJ1-1; D is ambiguous. This CDR3 comprises 13 residues. In germline, CDR1 is SGHDT, CDR2 YYEEEE. V lost 4 bases and J 7 bases, leaving 14 bases between the germline ends. CDR3 coding DNA: TGTGCCAGCAGCCCAGATAGAACCAATGAAGCTTTCTTT. As protein: CASSPDRTNEAFF.

The rearrangement joins TRBV29-1 to TRBJ2-5; no reliable D call. CDR1 is SQVTM and CDR2 is ANQGSEA in the germline V gene. Trimming took 6 bases from V and 2 from J, leaving 10 bases between them. The CDR3 runs 12 residues. DNA of the CDR3: TGCAGCGTGGCAGTCAGTCAAGAGACCCAGTACTTC. It is translated as CSVAVSQETQYF.

This clonotype was seen a handful of times. A read error may produce the germline difference seen at one junction end. In DNA form, the CDR3 reads TGTGCCAGCAGCCCCGGAGGGGTTCAGCCCCAGAATTTT. This translates into CASSPGGVQPQNF. The chain recombines TRBV5-6 with TRBJ1-5; possible D gene TRBD1, 5 bases. CDR1 SGHDT and CDR2 YYEEEE come from the germline V gene. CDR3 length: 13 residues.

This clonotype showed up many times. The rearrangement uses TRBV4-2 and TRBJ2-6; the D is unclear. This CDR3 contains 17 residues. Trimming left V 0 bases short and J 0 bases short, with 9 bases between. Germline CDR1 and CDR2: LGHNA and YNFKEQ. The CDR3 coding sequence is TGTGCCAGCAGCCAAGATCGTAGTAGCTCTGGGGCCAACGTCCTGACTTTC. Amino acid sequence: CASSQDRSSSGANVLTF.

This clonotype was seen many times. J is TRBJ2-3 and V is TRBV2, with D perhaps matching TRBD2 (7 bases). Germline CDR1 reads SNHLY; CDR2 reads FYNNEI. The V end lost 3 bases, the J end lost 2 bases, and 18 bases lay between the germline ends. This CDR3 has 17 residues. DNA for the CDR3: TGTGCCAGCAGTGAGTTGGCGGGGGCCACCTACACAGATACGCAGTATTTT. It codes for CASSELAGATYTDTQYF.

This clonotype was observed many times. This rearrangement joins TRBV7-8 to TRBJ2-7, with no clear D. The CDR3 extends over 14 amino acids. Germline assignment: CDR1 SGHVS and CDR2 FQNEAQ. Trimming took off 2 bases at V and 6 bases at J, with 14 bases between the two ends. The CDR3 DNA follows: TGTGCCAGCAGCTTAAGGGTGGGGTCCCGCGAGCAGTACTTC. Amino acids: CASSLRVGSREQYF.

This clonotype was recorded at least ten times. This rearrangement joins TRBV6-5 to TRBJ1-2, with TRBD1 as a possible D gene (6 bases). V was cut by 6 bases and J by 1 base, with 9 bases left in between. There are 13 residues in the CDR3. Looked up from germline, CDR1 is MNHEY and CDR2 is SVGAGI. The DNA of the CDR3 is TGTGCCAGCAGCCCACAGGGTAACTATGGCTACACCTTC. This encodes CASSPQGNYGYTF.

This clonotype has at least ten counts. The chain uses TRBV7-2 and TRBJ1-6; D is possibly TRBD1 (5 bases). Germline V gene data show CDR1 as SGHTA and CDR2 as FQGNSA. This CDR3 is built from 12 residues. Trimming pared 3 bases from V and 11 bases from J, leaving 8 bases between. CDR3 coding DNA: TGTGCCAGCAGCTTGGGGGTAACACCCCTCCACTTT. Amino acid sequence: CASSLGVTPLHF. The whole variable domain, remainder taken from reference TRBV7-2 and TRBJ1-6, is GAGVSQSPSNKVTEKGKDVELRCDPISGHTALYWYRQSLGQGLEFLIYFQGNSAPDKSGLPSDRFSAERTGGSVSTLTIQRTQQEDSAVYLCASSLGVTPLHFGNGTRLTVT.